The 12 T cell receptor beta chains below all came from one sample that was sequenced in a study of OX40 agonist ivuxolimab in advanced cancers. The protocol was immunoSEQ multiplex PCR, while the TCRdb copy is restricted to in-frame clones and leaves out a portion. The data show some 77,000 clones, approximately 92% seen once. Sequencing was performed on CD4+ or CD8+ T cells sorted from blood, taken in a trial of the OX40 agonist ivuxolimab. Receptor source: an adult with an advanced solid tumor such as melanoma, head and neck, liver or kidney cancer.

The chain recombines TRBV5-1 with TRBJ2-3; 8 bases agree with TRBD2. After removal of 4 bases from V and 4 bases from J, the junction contained 8 bases not matched to a gene. This CDR3 comprises 15 residues. CDR1 SGHRS and CDR2 YFSETQ come from the germline V gene. CDR3 amino acids: CASSGGTSSSDTQYF. The CDR3 DNA reads TGCGCCAGCAGCGGCGGGACTAGTTCTTCAGATACGCAGTATTTT.

The chain employs TRBV7-6 and TRBJ1-2, with 7 bases identical to TRBD1. The ends lost 0 bases at V and 2 bases at J; junction bases unmatched: 6. The CDR3 consists of 16 residues. Germline CDR1 SGHVS, CDR2 FNYEAQ. The CDR3 region is CASSLARGQLNYGYTF. The CDR3 DNA reads TGTGCCAGCAGCTTAGCGCGGGGACAGTTGAACTATGGCTACACCTTC. The complete variable domain, with remaining parts taken from reference TRBV7-6 and TRBJ1-2, reads GAGVSQSPRYKVTKRGQDVALRCDPISGHVSLYWYRQALGQGPEFLTYFNYEAQQDKSGLPNDRFSAERPEGSISTLTIQRTEQRDSAMYRCASSLARGQLNYGYTFGSGTRLTVV.

This chain uses TRBV7-2 with TRBJ1-5; no clear D. The CDR3 has 15 residues. Trimming pared 1 base from V and 3 bases from J, leaving 10 bases between. Germline V gives CDR1 SGHTA, CDR2 FQGNSA. CDR3 in DNA: TGTGCCAGCAGCTTAGAAGGCAGTGTCAATCAGCCCCAGCATTTT. Its translation is CASSLEGSVNQPQHF.

The chain couples TRBV9 to TRBJ1-2; 12 bases map to TRBD1. The CDR3 is 17 amino acids. Germline V lookup: CDR1 SGDLS, CDR2 YYNGEE. The junction had 10 bases not matched to a gene; V was cut back by 3 bases and J by 4 bases. The CDR3 DNA reads TGTGCCAGCAGCGGGCGGGACAGGGGGCCCGGGGGCTATGGCTACACCTTC. Residues: CASSGRDRGPGGYGYTF.

J is TRBJ2-3 and V is TRBV9; TRBD2 agrees at 7 bases. The CDR3 spans 15 residues. The V gene's germline CDR1 is SGDLS and CDR2 YYNGEE. With V trimmed by 0 bases and J by 6 bases, 7 bases remained unmatched. The CDR3 region is CASSVAGGFGDTQYF. The DNA of the CDR3 is TGTGCCAGCAGCGTAGCGGGAGGATTCGGCGATACGCAGTATTTT.

The J gene is TRBJ1-3, the V gene TRBV28; the match to TRBD1 covers 8 bases. The CDR3 covers 17 residues. Germline V CDR1 and CDR2: MDHEN, SYDVKM. The trim removed 3 bases at V and 0 bases at J, leaving 7 bases unmatched. The CDR3 loop reads CASSLPGQVRSGNTIYF. For the CDR3, the DNA is TGTGCCAGCAGTTTGCCGGGACAGGTCCGCTCTGGAAACACCATATATTTT.

V and J are TRBV5-4 and TRBJ1-4; 7 bases align to TRBD1. This CDR3 has 15 residues. Trimming removed 3 bases from V and 3 bases from J; junction bases left unmatched: 5. Germline lookup yields CDR1 SGHNT and CDR2 YYREEE (reference sequence). This CDR3 is CASSSQGKANEKLFF. The CDR3, as DNA: TGTGCCAGCAGCTCACAGGGGAAAGCTAATGAAAAACTGTTTTTT. Combining the CDR3 with reference TRBV5-4 and TRBJ1-4 gives the whole variable domain ETGVTQSPTHLIKTRGQQVTLRCSSQSGHNTVSWYQQALGQGPQFIFQYYREEENGRGNFPPRFSGLQFPNYSSELNVNALELDDSALYLCASSSQGKANEKLFFGSGTQLSVL.

The chain is built from TRBV5-4 and TRBJ2-7; D is unclear. This CDR3 comprises 13 residues. CDR1 SGHNT and CDR2 YYREEE come from the germline V gene (reference sequence). Trimming stripped 0 bases from V and 3 bases from J, with 7 bases between. The CDR3 coding sequence is TGTGCCAGCAGCTTGGGGGGTATCTACGAGCAGTACTTC. Protein sequence: CASSLGGIYEQYF.

V usage is TRBV28 and J usage is TRBJ2-5; perhaps TRBD1 as D (6 bases). Germline V gives CDR1 MDHEN, CDR2 SYDVKM. V lost 3 bases, J lost 8 bases, and 16 bases lay in between. The CDR3 runs 14 residues. In DNA form, the CDR3 reads TGTGCCAGCAGTTTGCCCCATGCAGGGGCTACCCAGTACTTC. Amino acids: CASSLPHAGATQYF.

The chain combines TRBV6-6 with TRBJ1-1; D perhaps matches TRBD1 (6 bases). This CDR3 comprises 15 residues. The ends were cut back, 2 bases at V and 0 bases at J, with 10 bases in the middle. The germline V gene has CDR1 MNHNY and CDR2 SVGAGI (reference sequence). Written as DNA, the CDR3 is TGTGCCAGCAGTTACGGGGCAGGGGTGAACACTGAAGCTTTCTTT. Translation: CASSYGAGVNTEAFF.

The rearrangement links TRBV12-5 to TRBJ2-1, with D perhaps TRBD1 (6 bases). V shed 7 bases and J shed 8 bases, with 15 bases lying between them. In germline, CDR1 is LGHNT, CDR2 FRNRAP. CDR3 length equals 13 residues. The CDR3 here is CASAWGQGDEQFF. CDR3 DNA: TGTGCTAGTGCCTGGGGGCAGGGCGATGAGCAGTTCTTC. The full variable domain, with the rest looked up from reference TRBV12-5 and TRBJ2-1, is DARVTQTPRHKVTEMGQEVTMRCQPILGHNTVFWYRQTMMQGLELLAYFRNRAPLDDSGMPKDRFSAEMPDATLATLKIQPSEPRDSAVYFCASAWGQGDEQFFGPGTRLTVL.

This clone was counted once. The V call is TRBV7-9, the J call TRBJ1-3; 7 bases agree with TRBD1. Germline CDR1 SEHNR, CDR2 FQNEAQ (reference sequence). CDR3 size: 16 residues. The trim removed 3 bases at V and 4 bases at J, leaving 9 bases unmatched. This chain's CDR3 is CASSLSATGTGNTIYF. The CDR3 DNA reads as TGTGCCAGCAGCTTGTCCGCGACAGGGACCGGAAACACCATATATTTT. The entire variable domain, with the rest obtained from reference TRBV7-9 and TRBJ1-3, is as follows: DTGVSQNPRHKITKRGQNVTFRCDPISEHNRLYWYRQTLGQGPEFLTYFQNEAQLEKSRLLSDRFSAERPKGSFSTLEIQRTEQGDSAMYLCASSLSATGTGNTIYFGEGSWLTVV.